This T cell receptor (beta chain) is drawn from a study of T cell responses to AZD1222 COVID-19 vaccine. The overall study: Second-dose groups at about 4 or about 12 weeks were pooled. The study's findings and limits: No repertoire was sampled before or during the peak T cell response, only after it.

V was pared by 7 bases and J by 3 bases, with 11 bases between. This CDR3 comprises 13 residues. TCRdb's table, derived via immunoSEQ multiplex PCR, lists solely in-frame clones and lacks some. The sample consists of 90,000 to 120,000 clones, 70% to 90% of them appearing once. On this clone itself: Its antigen is currently unknown.

The chain combines TRBV12-3 or TRBV12-4 with TRBJ2-3; D is uncertain. This specimen consisted of peripheral blood, obtained on day 0 of AZD1222 vaccination. This clonotype was obtained from an adult in good health. The CDR3 loop is CASNLGRTDTQYF. The CDR3 DNA follows: TGTGCCAGCAACCTAGGACGTACAGATACGCAGTATTTT.